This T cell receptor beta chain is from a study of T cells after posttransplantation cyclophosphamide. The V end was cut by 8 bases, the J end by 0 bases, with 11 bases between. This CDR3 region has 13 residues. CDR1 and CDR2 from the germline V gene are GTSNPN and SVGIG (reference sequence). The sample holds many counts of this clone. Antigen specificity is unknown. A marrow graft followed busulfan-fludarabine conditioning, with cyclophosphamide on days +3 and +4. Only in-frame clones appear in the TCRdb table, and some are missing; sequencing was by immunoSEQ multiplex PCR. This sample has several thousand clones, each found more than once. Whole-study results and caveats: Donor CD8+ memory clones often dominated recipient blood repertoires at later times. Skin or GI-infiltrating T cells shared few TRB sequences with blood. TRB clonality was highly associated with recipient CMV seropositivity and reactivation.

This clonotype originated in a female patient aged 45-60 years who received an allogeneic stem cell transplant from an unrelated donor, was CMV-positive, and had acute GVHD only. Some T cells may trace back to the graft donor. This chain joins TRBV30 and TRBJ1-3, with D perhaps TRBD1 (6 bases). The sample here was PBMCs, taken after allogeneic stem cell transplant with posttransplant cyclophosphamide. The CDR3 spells CAADRTSGNTIYF. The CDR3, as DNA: TGTGCCGCGGACAGAACCTCTGGAAACACCATATATTTT.